This T cell receptor beta chain was retrieved from a study of human T cells and chemical hapten exposure. For this clonotype: Its antigen is unidentified.

TCRdb reprocessed the RACE reads via MiXCR and lists one record per CDR3 protein. Of about 82,000 distinct CDR3 sequences detected, 10% to 12% appear once; the ten largest clones hold under 4.5%. There are 14 residues in the CDR3. The V end lost 6 bases, the J end lost 0 bases, and 11 bases lay between the germline ends. The time point here: patch test 3, about 24 weeks after DPC sensitization. Described treatment: therapeutic diphenylcyclopropenone sensitization with weekly scalp DPC. Study findings and constraints: Expanded TCRs produced significantly more large CDR3 similarity clusters than controls did.

This chain uses TRBV12-3 or TRBV12-4 with TRBJ1-1; D is possibly TRBD1 (5 bases). The sequencing used whole blood, collected in connection with sensitization to the hapten diphenylcyclopropenone (DPC). The clonotype originates from a woman in her forties or fifties with alopecia areata. Some clones in this sample may be carry-over from other donors' samples. CDR3 sequence (DNA): TGTGCCAGCAGCCCCAGACAGTTGAACACTGAAGCTTTCTTT. Amino acid sequence: CASSPRQLNTEAFF.